The 8 T cell receptor beta chains listed next were all sequenced from one sample in a study of early T cells in non-severe SARS-CoV-2 infection. TCRdb itself ran the 5' RACE reads through MiXCR, one entry per CDR3 protein. This table holds 86,000 or so distinct CDR3 sequences, roughly 13% found once. Specimen: whole blood. Receptor source: an adult who was a healthcare worker with PCR-confirmed SARS-CoV-2 infection or an uninfected control (not recorded which).

This clonotype has ten or more counts. The chain links TRBV4-1 to TRBJ2-2; D gene uncertain. The germline CDR1 and CDR2 sequences are MGHRA and YSYEKL. The CDR3 is 15 amino acids. Trimming left V 4 bases short and J 2 bases short, with 11 bases between. CDR3 amino acids: CASSPPWTNTGELFF. Written as DNA, the CDR3 is TGCGCCAGCAGCCCACCTTGGACCAACACCGGGGAGCTGTTTTTT.

The chain joins TRBV12-3 or TRBV12-4 to TRBJ2-5; D might be TRBD1 (5 bases). The CDR3 contains 14 residues. Trimming shortened V by 1 base and J by 1 base, and 7 bases separated the two germline ends. The CDR3 here is CASSLGQIQETQYF. The CDR3 DNA is TGTGCCAGCAGTTTAGGACAGATCCAAGAGACCCAGTACTTC.

This clonotype was counted between two and nine times. V and J are TRBV6-5 and TRBJ2-1, with 12 bases aligning to TRBD2. Germline CDR1 is MNHEY and CDR2 is SVGAGI. Germline trimming cut 6 bases from V and 9 bases from J; bases unmatched to any gene: 6. The CDR3 spans 14 residues. The CDR3 nucleotides read TGTGCCAGCAGCTTTGGACTAGCGGGACTTGAGCAGTTCTTC. This gives the protein CASSFGLAGLEQFF.

This clonotype has a count of ten or more. The rearrangement links TRBV2 to TRBJ2-7; D call uncertain. V lost 2 bases and J lost 3, with 8 bases in between. The CDR3 is 13 residues long. Germline loops: CDR1 SNHLY, CDR2 FYNNEI. The CDR3, as DNA: TGTGCCAGCAGTGAAATTCGCAGCTACGAGCAGTACTTC. Protein product: CASSEIRSYEQYF.

The chain combines TRBV11-2 with TRBJ2-1, with TRBD1 matching 7 bases. The CDR3 has 12 residues. CDR1 is SGHAT and CDR2 is FQNNGV in the germline V gene. After removal of 5 bases from V and 10 bases from J, the junction contained 5 bases not matched to a gene. The CDR3 coding sequence is TGTGCCAGCAGCGACAGGACAGGCGAGCAGTTCTTC. Its translation: CASSDRTGEQFF.

This clonotype was seen only a few times. The chain recombines TRBV18 with TRBJ1-6; D ambiguous. The germline V gene has CDR1 KGHSH and CDR2 LQKENI. This CDR3 contains 16 residues. V lost 2 bases and J lost 5, with 13 bases in between. CDR3 DNA: TGTGCCAGCTCACCATGGCAGCCTGGCGATAATTCACCCCTCCACTTT. This encodes CASSPWQPGDNSPLHF.

The genes are TRBV11-2 and TRBJ2-7; possibly TRBD1 or TRBD2 for D (5 bases each). This CDR3 comprises 13 residues. CDR1 is SGHAT, CDR2 FQNNGV, per germline. Trimming took 1 base from V and 6 from J, leaving 10 bases between them. CDR3 sequence reads: CASSLAGTSEQYF. CDR3 sequence (DNA): TGTGCCAGCAGCTTAGCGGGGACCTCCGAGCAGTACTTC.

This clonotype has at least ten counts. The chain has TRBV6-5 and TRBJ1-2; D not resolved. CDR1 and CDR2 (germline): MNHEY, SVGAGI. The CDR3 is 11 residues long. The V gene lost 6 bases and the J gene lost 2 bases, with 4 bases spanning the gap. DNA of the CDR3: TGTGCCAGCAGGGACAACTATGGCTACACCTTC. This encodes CASRDNYGYTF.